The next 8 T cell receptor beta chains were all read from a single sample in a study of shared clonotypes between healthy human individuals. The table came from immunoSEQ multiplex PCR; TCRdb's copy has only in-frame clones and leaves some out. The sample yields 1,100,000 or so clones, approximately 80% seen once. Sequencing was done on a sample of memory CD4+ T cells from PBMCs. The subset denotes: CD45RA-negative fraction. The receptors originated from a man between 18 and 29 years old in good health. Some clones in this sample may be carry-over from other donors' samples.

The chain uses TRBV30 and TRBJ2-7; D remains ambiguous. Trimming cost V 1 base and J 3 bases, with 22 bases left between them. The length of the CDR3 is 17 residues. Germline assignment: CDR1 GTSNPN and CDR2 SVGIG (reference sequence). CDR3: CAWSASLWAGQSYEQYF. The CDR3 region has the DNA TGTGCCTGGAGTGCCAGCCTATGGGCCGGCCAAAGCTACGAGCAGTACTTC.

This chain joins TRBV5-1 and TRBJ2-7; TRBD1 aligns across 8 bases. The CDR3 contains 13 residues. The germline gives CDR1 SGHRS, CDR2 YFSETQ. V trimming: 4 bases; J trimming: 5 bases; junction bases outside the gene matches: 5. CDR3 region: CASSGQGTDEQYF. The DNA of the CDR3 is TGCGCCAGCAGCGGACAGGGAACCGACGAGCAGTACTTC. Together with reference TRBV5-1 and TRBJ2-7, the CDR3 gives the full variable domain: KAGVTQTPRYLIKTRGQQVTLSCSPISGHRSVSWYQQTPGQGLQFLFEYFSETQRNKGNFPGRFSGRQFSNSRSEMNVSTLELGDSALYLCASSGQGTDEQYFGPGTRLTVT.

This sequence joins TRBV7-6 and TRBJ1-1; 7 bases map to TRBD1. The CDR3 contains 15 residues. V was pared by 5 bases and J by 4 bases, with 10 bases of the junction left unmatched. The germline gives CDR1 SGHVS, CDR2 FNYEAQ. CDR3 in amino acids: CASSPRQGMGTEAFF. Here the CDR3 DNA reads TGTGCCAGCAGCCCAAGACAGGGAATGGGCACTGAAGCTTTCTTT.

The chain couples TRBV6-5 to TRBJ2-7; a possible D gene is TRBD2 (5 bases). The CDR3 is 15 residues long. CDR1 and CDR2 from the germline V gene are MNHEY and SVGAGI. V lost 3 bases and J 3 bases, leaving 15 bases between the germline ends. CDR3 in DNA: TGTGCCAGCAGTTATATCTCACGGGGTGACTACGAGCAGTACTTC. Translating it yields CASSYISRGDYEQYF.

The rearrangement uses TRBV5-1 and TRBJ2-2; D not certain. Germline loops: CDR1 SGHRS, CDR2 YFSETQ. The CDR3 covers 14 residues. V dropped 4 bases and J dropped 4 bases, with 11 bases sitting between them. The DNA of the CDR3 is TGCGCCAGCAGCGGGGTTTCGGTCACCGGGGAGCTGTTTTTT. Protein product: CASSGVSVTGELFF.

As for this clone: This probably arose from a read error, given a far larger clone one base away. Other DNA sequences within the sample encode an identical CDR3. CDR3 sequence: CASSLKGNYGYTF. In nucleotides, the CDR3 is TGTGCCAGCAGTTTAAAGGGCAACTATGGCTACACCTTC. V is TRBV28 and J is TRBJ1-2; D unresolved. CDR1 and CDR2 (germline): MDHEN, SYDVKM. The CDR3 sequence is 13 residues long. V was cut by 2 bases and J by 2 bases, with 6 bases left in between.

The CDR3 nucleotides are TGTGCCAGCAGCTTATCATCCGGGGCTAACAATGAGCAGTTCTTC. This translates into CASSLSSGANNEQFF. The gene calls are TRBV7-3 and TRBJ2-1, with D perhaps TRBD1 or TRBD2 (5 bases each). The CDR3 has 15 residues. The V gene's germline CDR1 is SGHTA and CDR2 FQGTGA. The V end was cut by 2 bases, the J end by 5 bases, with 13 bases between.

The V call is TRBV7-3, the J call TRBJ2-5; 12 bases match TRBD2. The CDR3 has 17 residues. Germline assignment: CDR1 SGHTA and CDR2 FQGTGA. With 5 bases clipped from V and 2 bases from J, the junction kept 9 bases outside the gene matches. CDR3 in DNA: TGTGCCAGCAGCCCTGGCATTGGGACTAGCGGGCAAGAGACCCAGTACTTC. Its protein product is CASSPGIGTSGQETQYF.